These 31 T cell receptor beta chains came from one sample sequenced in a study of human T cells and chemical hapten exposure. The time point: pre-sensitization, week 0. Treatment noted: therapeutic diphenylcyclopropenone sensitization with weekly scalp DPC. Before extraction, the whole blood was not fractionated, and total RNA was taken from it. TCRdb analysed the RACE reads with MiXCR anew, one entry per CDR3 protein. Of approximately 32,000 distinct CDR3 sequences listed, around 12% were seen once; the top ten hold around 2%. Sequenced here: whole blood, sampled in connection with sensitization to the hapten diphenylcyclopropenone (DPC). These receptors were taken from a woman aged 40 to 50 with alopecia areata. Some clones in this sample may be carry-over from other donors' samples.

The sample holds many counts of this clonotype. CDR3 coding DNA: TGTGCCAGCAGCCAAACCACAGGGTCCTATGGCTACACCTTC. Residues: CASSQTTGSYGYTF. The chain links TRBV2 to TRBJ1-2; possibly TRBD1 for D (6 bases). The CDR3 is 14 amino acids. Germline CDR1 is SNHLY and CDR2 is FYNNEI. V was shortened by 6 bases and J by 4 bases, with 15 bases between the two germline ends.

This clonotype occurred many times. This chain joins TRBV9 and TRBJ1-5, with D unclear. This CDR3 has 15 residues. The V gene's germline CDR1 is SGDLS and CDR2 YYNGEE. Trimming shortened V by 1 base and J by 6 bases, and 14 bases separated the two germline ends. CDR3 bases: TGTGCCAGCAGCGTAAGCGGAGCAGACGGTCAGCCCCAGCATTTT. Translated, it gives CASSVSGADGQPQHF.

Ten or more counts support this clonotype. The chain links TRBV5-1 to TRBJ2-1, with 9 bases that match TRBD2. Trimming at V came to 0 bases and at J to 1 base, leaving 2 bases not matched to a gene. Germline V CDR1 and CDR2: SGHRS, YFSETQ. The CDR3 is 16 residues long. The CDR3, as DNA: TGCGCCAGCAGCTTGGCCGGACTAGCGTCCTACAATGAGCAGTTCTTC. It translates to CASSLAGLASYNEQFF.

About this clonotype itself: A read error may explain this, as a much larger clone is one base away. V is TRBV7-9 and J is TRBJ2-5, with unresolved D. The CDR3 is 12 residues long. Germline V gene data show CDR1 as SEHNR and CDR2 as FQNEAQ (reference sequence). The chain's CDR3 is CAGSLTEETQYF. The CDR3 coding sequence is TGTGCCGGCAGCTTAACGGAAGAGACCCAGTACTTC.

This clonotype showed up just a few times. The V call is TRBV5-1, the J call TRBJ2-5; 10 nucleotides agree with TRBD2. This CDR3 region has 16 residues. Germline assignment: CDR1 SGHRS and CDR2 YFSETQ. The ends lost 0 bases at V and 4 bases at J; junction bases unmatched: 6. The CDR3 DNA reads TGCGCCAGCAGCTTGGCCGGGACTAGCGTCCCAGAGACCCAGTACTTC. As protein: CASSLAGTSVPETQYF.

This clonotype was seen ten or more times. CDR3 protein: CASSRKQEEGSPLHF. The CDR3 nucleotides read TGTGCCAGCAGCCGGAAGCAGGAGGAAGGGTCACCCCTCCACTTT. This chain joins TRBV6-6 and TRBJ1-6; no reliable D call. The CDR3 sequence is 15 residues long. Trimming took off 6 bases at V and 10 bases at J, with 19 bases between the two ends. Germline V gene lookup returns CDR1 MNHNY and CDR2 SVGAGI (reference sequence).

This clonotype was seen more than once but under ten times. The CDR3 sequence is CSVEGGLGTEAFF. DNA of the CDR3: TGCAGCGTTGAAGGCGGACTGGGGACTGAAGCTTTCTTT. V usage is TRBV29-1 and J usage is TRBJ1-1; D not certain. There are 13 residues in the CDR3. Germline V gene lookup returns CDR1 SQVTM and CDR2 ANQGSEA. The V end was cut by 1 base, the J end by 5 bases, with 11 bases between.

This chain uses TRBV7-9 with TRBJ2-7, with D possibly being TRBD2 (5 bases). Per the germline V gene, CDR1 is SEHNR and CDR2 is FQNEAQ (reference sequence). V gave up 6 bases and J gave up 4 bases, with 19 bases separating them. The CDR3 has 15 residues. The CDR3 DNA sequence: TGTGCCAGCAGTCATAGCGAGGAGTGGAAGTACGAGCAGTACTTC. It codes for CASSHSEEWKYEQYF.

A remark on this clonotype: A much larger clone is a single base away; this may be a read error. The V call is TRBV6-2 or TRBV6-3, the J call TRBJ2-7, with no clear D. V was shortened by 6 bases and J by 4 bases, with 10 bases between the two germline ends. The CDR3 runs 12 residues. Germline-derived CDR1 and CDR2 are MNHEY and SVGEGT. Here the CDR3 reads CASRTGSYEQYF. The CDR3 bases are TGTGCCAGCAGGACCGGGTCTTACGAGCAGTACTTC.

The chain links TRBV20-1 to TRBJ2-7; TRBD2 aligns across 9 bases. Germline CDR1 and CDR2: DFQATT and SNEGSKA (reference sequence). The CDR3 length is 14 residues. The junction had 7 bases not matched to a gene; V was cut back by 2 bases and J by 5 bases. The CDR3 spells CSARRREGPDEQYF. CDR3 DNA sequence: TGCAGTGCTAGAAGGCGGGAGGGCCCCGACGAGCAGTACTTC.

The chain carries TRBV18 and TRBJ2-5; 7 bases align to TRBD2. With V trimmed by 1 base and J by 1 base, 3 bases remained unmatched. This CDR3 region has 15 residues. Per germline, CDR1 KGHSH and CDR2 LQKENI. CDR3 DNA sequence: TGTGCCAGCTCACCACGCACTAGCGTCCAAGAGACCCAGTACTTC. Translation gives CASSPRTSVQETQYF.

Here the CDR3 DNA reads TGTGCCAGCAGCTTAGAGGGGCAAGGCTATGGCTACACCTTC. It specifies CASSLEGQGYGYTF. This chain uses TRBV7-2 with TRBJ1-2; tentative D call: TRBD1 (5 bases). Germline V gives CDR1 SGHTA, CDR2 FQGNSA. The CDR3 has 14 amino acids. The V gene lost 1 base and the J gene lost 4 bases, with 10 bases spanning the gap. The entire variable domain, with the rest obtained from reference TRBV7-2 and TRBJ1-2, is as follows: GAGVSQSPSNKVTEKGKDVELRCDPISGHTALYWYRQSLGQGLEFLIYFQGNSAPDKSGLPSDRFSAERTGGSVSTLTIQRTQQEDSAVYLCASSLEGQGYGYTFGSGTRLTVV.

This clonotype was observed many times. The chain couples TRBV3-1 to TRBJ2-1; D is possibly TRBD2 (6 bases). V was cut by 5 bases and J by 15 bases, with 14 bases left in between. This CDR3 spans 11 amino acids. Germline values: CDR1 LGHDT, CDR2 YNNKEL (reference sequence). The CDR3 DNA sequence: TGTGCCAGCAGCATCCGGGAGCGGCGGTTCTTC. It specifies CASSIRERRFF.

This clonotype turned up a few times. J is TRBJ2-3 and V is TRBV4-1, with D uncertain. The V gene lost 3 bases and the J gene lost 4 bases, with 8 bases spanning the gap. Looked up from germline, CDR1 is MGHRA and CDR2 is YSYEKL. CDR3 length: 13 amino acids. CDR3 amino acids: CASSQAAADTQYF. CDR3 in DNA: TGCGCCAGCAGCCAGGCAGCAGCAGATACGCAGTATTTT.

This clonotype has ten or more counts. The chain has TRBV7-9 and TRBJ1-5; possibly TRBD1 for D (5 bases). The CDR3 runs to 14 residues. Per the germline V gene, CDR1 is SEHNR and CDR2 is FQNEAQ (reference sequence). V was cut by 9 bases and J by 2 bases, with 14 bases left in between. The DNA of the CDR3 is TGTGCCAGTACCGATGGGGGAGGCAATCAGCCCCAGCATTTT. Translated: CASTDGGGNQPQHF.

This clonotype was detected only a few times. The CDR3 nucleotides are TGTGCCAGCAAGAAGGATGTGGGTGTGTATGAGCAGTTCTTC. This gives the protein CASKKDVGVYEQFF. The chain joins TRBV2 to TRBJ2-1, with D uncertain. V lost 7 bases, J lost 8 bases, and 18 bases lay in between. The CDR3 totals 14 residues. CDR1 is SNHLY, CDR2 FYNNEI, per germline.

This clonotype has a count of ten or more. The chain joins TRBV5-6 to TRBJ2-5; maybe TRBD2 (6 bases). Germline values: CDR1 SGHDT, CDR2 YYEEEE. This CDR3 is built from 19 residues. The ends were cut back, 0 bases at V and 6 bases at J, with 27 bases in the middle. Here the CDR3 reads CASSLGRGGRGDASQTQYF. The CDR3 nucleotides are TGTGCCAGCAGCTTGGGGAGGGGCGGTCGTGGGGACGCCAGCCAGACCCAGTACTTC.

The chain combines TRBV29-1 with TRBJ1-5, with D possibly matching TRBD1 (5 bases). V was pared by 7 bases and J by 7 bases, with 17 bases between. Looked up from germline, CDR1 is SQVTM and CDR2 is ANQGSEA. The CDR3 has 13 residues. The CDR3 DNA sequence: TGCAGCGCTCGAGGGGAGAGAGGACAGCCCCAGCATTTT. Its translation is CSARGERGQPQHF. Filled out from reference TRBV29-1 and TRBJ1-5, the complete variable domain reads SAVISQKPSRDICQRGTSLTIQCQVDSQVTMMFWYRQQPGQSLTLIATANQGSEATYESGFVIDKFPISRPNLTFSTLTVSNMSPEDSSIYLCSARGERGQPQHFGDGTRLSIL.

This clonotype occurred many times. CDR3 in DNA: TGCGCCAGCAGCTTGGAAGCCGGGAGCTCCTACGAGCAGTACTTC. Translated, it gives CASSLEAGSSYEQYF. The rearrangement links TRBV5-1 to TRBJ2-7; TRBD2 is a possible D gene (6 bases). Germline V gene sequence: CDR1 SGHRS, CDR2 YFSETQ. The length of the CDR3 is 15 residues. V was trimmed by 0 bases and J by 0 bases, leaving 10 bases between them.

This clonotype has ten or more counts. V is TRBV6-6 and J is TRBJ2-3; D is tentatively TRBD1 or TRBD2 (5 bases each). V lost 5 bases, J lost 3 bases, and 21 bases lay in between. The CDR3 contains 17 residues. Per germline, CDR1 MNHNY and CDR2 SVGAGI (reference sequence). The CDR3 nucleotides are TGTGCCAGCAGTACCCGACGTGAGGGGCCGGGAACAGATACGCAGTATTTT. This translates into CASSTRREGPGTDTQYF.

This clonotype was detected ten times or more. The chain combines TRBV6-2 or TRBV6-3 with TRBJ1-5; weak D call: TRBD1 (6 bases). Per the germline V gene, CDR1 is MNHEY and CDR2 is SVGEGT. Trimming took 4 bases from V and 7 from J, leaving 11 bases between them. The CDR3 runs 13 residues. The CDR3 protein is CASSWGLEQPQHF. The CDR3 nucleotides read TGTGCCAGCAGTTGGGGGCTGGAACAGCCCCAGCATTTT.

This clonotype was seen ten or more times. DNA of the CDR3: TGTGCCAGCAGCCAAGGAACTTTGATTACGCAGTATTTT. This translates into CASSQGTLITQYF. V and J are TRBV4-2 and TRBJ2-3, with D unclear. The V and J ends lost 1 base and 8 bases respectively, with 10 bases between them. The CDR3 is 13 amino acids. Per the germline V gene, CDR1 is LGHNA and CDR2 is YNFKEQ.

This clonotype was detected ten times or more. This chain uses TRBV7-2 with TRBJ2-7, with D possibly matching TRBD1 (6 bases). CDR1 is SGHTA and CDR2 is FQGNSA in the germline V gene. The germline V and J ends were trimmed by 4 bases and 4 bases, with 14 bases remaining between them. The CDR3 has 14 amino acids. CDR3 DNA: TGTGCCAGCAGCTCAGGGACACGTCGATACGAGCAGTACTTC. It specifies CASSSGTRRYEQYF.

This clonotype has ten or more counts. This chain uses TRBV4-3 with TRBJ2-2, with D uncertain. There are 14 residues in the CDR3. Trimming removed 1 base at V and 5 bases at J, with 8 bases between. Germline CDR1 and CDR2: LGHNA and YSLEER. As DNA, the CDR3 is TGCGCCAGCAGCCAAGTCTCGTGGACCGGGGAGCTGTTTTTT. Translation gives CASSQVSWTGELFF.

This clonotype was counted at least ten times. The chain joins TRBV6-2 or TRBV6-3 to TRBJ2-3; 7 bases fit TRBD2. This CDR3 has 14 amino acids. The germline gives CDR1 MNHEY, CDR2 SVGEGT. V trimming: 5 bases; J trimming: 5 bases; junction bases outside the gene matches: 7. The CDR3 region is CASSPRLAGDTQYF. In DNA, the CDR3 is TGTGCCAGCAGTCCCAGACTAGCTGGAGATACGCAGTATTTT.

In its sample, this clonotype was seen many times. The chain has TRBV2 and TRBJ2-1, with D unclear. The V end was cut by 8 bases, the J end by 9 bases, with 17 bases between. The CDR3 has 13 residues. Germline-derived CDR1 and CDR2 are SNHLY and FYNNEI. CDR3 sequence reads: CASAKDQLGEQFF. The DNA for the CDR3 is TGTGCCAGCGCAAAGGACCAACTTGGTGAGCAGTTCTTC.

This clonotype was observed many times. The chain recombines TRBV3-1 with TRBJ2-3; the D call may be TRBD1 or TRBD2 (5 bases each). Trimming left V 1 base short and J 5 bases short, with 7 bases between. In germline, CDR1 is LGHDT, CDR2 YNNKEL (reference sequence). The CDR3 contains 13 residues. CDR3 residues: CASSQAGGDTQYF. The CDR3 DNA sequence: TGTGCCAGCAGCCAAGCTGGGGGAGATACGCAGTATTTT.

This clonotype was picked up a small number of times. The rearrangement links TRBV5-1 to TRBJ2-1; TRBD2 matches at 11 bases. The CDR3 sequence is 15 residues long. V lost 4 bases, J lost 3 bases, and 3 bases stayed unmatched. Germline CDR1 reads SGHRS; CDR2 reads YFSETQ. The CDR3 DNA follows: TGCGCCAGCAGCCTAGCGGGAGGCCTCTACAATGAGCAGTTCTTC. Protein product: CASSLAGGLYNEQFF.

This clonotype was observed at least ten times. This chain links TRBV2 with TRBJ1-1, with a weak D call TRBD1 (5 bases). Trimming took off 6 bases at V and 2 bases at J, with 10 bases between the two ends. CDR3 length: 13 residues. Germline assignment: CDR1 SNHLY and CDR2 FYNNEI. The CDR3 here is CASRADRNTEAFF. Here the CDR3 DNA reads TGTGCCAGCAGAGCCGACAGAAACACTGAAGCTTTCTTT.

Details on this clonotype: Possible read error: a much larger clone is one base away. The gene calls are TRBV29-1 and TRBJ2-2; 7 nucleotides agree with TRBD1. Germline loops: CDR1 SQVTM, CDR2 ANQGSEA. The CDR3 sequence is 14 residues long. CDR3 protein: CSAQLQGNTGVLFF. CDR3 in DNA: TGCAGCGCCCAATTACAGGGGAACACCGGGGTGCTGTTTTTT.

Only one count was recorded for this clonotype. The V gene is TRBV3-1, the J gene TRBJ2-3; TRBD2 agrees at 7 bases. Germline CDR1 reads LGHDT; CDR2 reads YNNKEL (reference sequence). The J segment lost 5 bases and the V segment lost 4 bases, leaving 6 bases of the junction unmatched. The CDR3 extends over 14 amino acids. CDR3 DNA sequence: TGTGCCAGCAGCCGAAAAACTAGCGAAGATACGCAGTATTTT. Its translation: CASSRKTSEDTQYF.